The sample holds one count of the clone carrying this TCR beta chain. Germline lookup yields CDR1 MNHNS and CDR2 SASEGT. V lost 3 bases to trimming and J lost 4 bases, with 12 bases between them. This CDR3 spans 14 amino acids. These data belong to a study of blood T cell repertoires in COVID-19. In the original processing: Researchers report that nucleated cell counts were estimated from reference gene primer amplification. Only in-frame clones appear in the TCRdb table, and some are missing; sequencing was by immunoSEQ multiplex PCR. V, J and clone size are those of that table, while D and trimming were read from the DNA. Of roughly 160,000 clones listed, roughly 81% are singletons.

The sequenced sample was peripheral blood. This receptor was obtained from a woman in her forties or fifties with COVID-19, enrolled during active disease. This chain connects TRBV6-1 to TRBJ1-1; tentative D call: TRBD1 (5 bases). The DNA of the CDR3 is TGTGCCAGCAGTGAGCCGGGACTTGGCACTGAAGCTTTCTTT. The encoded protein is CASSEPGLGTEAFF.